This entry features one TCR beta chain sequence. Combining iRepertoire HTBI primers with Arm-PCR of CDR3 regions, the authors built TCR beta libraries. MiXCR, run by TCRdb on the multiplex PCR reads, gives a single entry per CDR3 protein. Among 700,000 or so distinct CDR3 sequences listed, about 30% were seen once. These data come from a study of regulatory T cells in long-lasting Graves disease. The germline V gene encodes CDR1 SEHNR and CDR2 FQNEAQ (reference sequence). With V trimmed by 5 bases and J by 2 bases, 3 bases remained unmatched. This CDR3 has 15 residues. Time point defined: persistent/refractory GD, antithyroid drugs over 5 years with positive TRAb. Generation of the TCR library employed RNA extracted from PBMCs. An endocrinology department in Xi'an, China, supplied the patients. Peripheral blood, nine milliliters of it, was drawn into EDTA tubes.

This sequence originates from a female donor with Graves disease. The source material was peripheral blood mononuclear cells (PBMCs), sampled when the disease was refractory, from a patient treated with antithyroid drugs. The rearrangement joins TRBV7-9 to TRBJ2-6; 7 nucleotides align to TRBD2. The CDR3 DNA is TGTGCCAGCAGCGGCGGGGGAGCTGGGGCCAACGTCCTGACTTTC. Amino acid sequence: CASSGGGAGANVLTF.